This TCR beta chain is drawn from a study of glioma-infiltrating T cells. Regarding the study as a whole: Above-expected tissue-blood divergence occurred in all gliomas, most in low-grade ones. Very few CDR3 sequences were shared between tissue and blood.

Trimming took 11 bases from V and 7 from J, leaving 18 bases between them. CDR1 is MNHNS, CDR2 SASEGT, per germline. This CDR3 has 13 amino acids. There are many counts of this clonotype. Its matching antigen is unknown. Amplification of TCR alpha and beta CDR3 regions from RNA used iRepertoire nested multiplex PCR. One-step reverse transcription and amplification started from approximately 100-400 ng of tissue mRNA or PBMC total RNA. TCRdb recomputed calls from the multiplex PCR reads with MiXCR, one row per CDR3 protein. This table has under 150,000 distinct CDR3 sequences, approximately 24% appearing once.

The sample was glioma tissue, nonneoplastic brain tissue, or PBMCs (not recorded which). The chain carries TRBV6-1 and TRBJ1-5; D is undetermined. The TCR originated in a human donor with low-grade glioma or glioblastoma, undergoing nonglioma brain surgery, or in good health (not recorded which). CDR3 region: CAGSRNIGQPQHF. CDR3 coding DNA: TGTGCCGGTTCCAGAAACATAGGGCAGCCCCAGCATTTT.